This T cell receptor beta chain is drawn from a study of blood T cell repertoires in COVID-19 (dated by TCRdb to about 2020). In the study overall: Samples covering the acute and convalescent phases of COVID-19 were provided by collaborators in the United States, Italy and Spain. The prospective study material was composed of cDNA or gDNA derived from T cells, B-cell-depleted T cells, or PBMCs. Subjects who had been exposed to COVID-19, were actively infected with it, or had recovered from it provided the deeply sampled blood TCRbeta repertoires that made up the dataset. A freely available public database, intended as a resource for researchers studying the immune response to SARS-CoV-2, is where the repertoires were released. Samples were obtained from the ongoing ImmuneRACE study (first 160 participants) and from over 1,000 subjects provided by 6 global collaborators. Nearly every sample came with metadata listing a de-identified subject ID, COVID-19 status, age in years and sex. Where HLA class I and class II types were available, the types were taken from metadata supplied by the sample provider, not from assay-based typing.

Collaborating institutions collected whole blood in K2EDTA tubes following their own protocols. For TCRbeta analysis, collaborators shipped samples as frozen whole blood, isolated PBMCs, or DNA extracted from either of those sample types. For this clone: The specificity of this receptor is unknown. Per-base qualities were not stored, and no clone one base away is much larger.

TCRbeta CDR3 regions were amplified from genomic DNA using the immunoSEQ Assay, a bias-controlled multiplex PCR. The study's own analysis went as follows. Nucleated cell counts per sample were estimated from amplification of reference gene primers within the assay. To quantify the absolute abundance of each unique TCRbeta CDR3 rearrangement, sequence reads were collapsed and filtered. For each sample, productive Simpson clonality was calculated as the square root of Simpson's diversity index across productive rearrangements. TCRdb obtained this table from immuneACCESS and retained in-frame rearrangements with V and J assigned. These tables miss some clones; where compared with another copy, unresolved V genes account for less than half of the shortfall, and the remainder is unexplained. D and trimming come from the DNA, and the V and J calls and clone size come from that table. This sample gives about half a million clones in total; around 85% of them show up just once. The ten largest clones represent under 4% of the sample.

General conclusions and limits of the study: The quantity of clinical and demographic metadata differed by source and by participant and was supplied without curation.

The trim is 2 bases for V and 3 bases for J, with a gap of 11 bases between the germline ends. The CDR3, from cysteine to phenylalanine, totals 15 residues. Only the CDR3 portion is preserved as DNA: 45 bases, with reading frame beginning at the first base. The germline V gene encodes CDR1 KGHSH and CDR2 LQKENI. The rearrangement combines TRBV18 with TRBJ1-5, and TRBD1 may be the D gene, going by 5 matching bases. This receptor was identified in a human donor in a cohort sampled during active COVID-19. Sequencing was done on a sample of peripheral blood. The CDR3 protein sequence reads: CASSPGGVPNQPQHF. The nucleotide sequence is given as TGTGCCAGCTCACCAGGAGGGGTTCCCAATCAGCCCCAGCATTTT. With the rest looked up from the reference TRBV18 and TRBJ1-5 genes rather than sequenced, the full variable domain is NAGVMQNPRHLVRRRGQEARLRCSPMKGHSHVYWYRQLPEEGLKFMVYLQKENIIDESGMPKERFSAEFPKEGPSILRIQQVVRGDSAAYFCASSPGGVPNQPQHFGDGTRLSIL.